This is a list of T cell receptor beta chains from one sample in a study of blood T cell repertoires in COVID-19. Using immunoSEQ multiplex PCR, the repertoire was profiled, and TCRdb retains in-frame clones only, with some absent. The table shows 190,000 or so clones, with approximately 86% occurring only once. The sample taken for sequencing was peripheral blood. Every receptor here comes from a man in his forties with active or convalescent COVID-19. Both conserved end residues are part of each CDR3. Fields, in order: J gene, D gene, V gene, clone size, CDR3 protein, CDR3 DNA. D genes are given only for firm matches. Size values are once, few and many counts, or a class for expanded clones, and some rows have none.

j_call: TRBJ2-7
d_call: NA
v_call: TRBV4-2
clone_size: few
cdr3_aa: CASNQFGEREQYF
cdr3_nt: TGTGCCAGCAACCAGTTTGGGGAGCGGGAGCAGTACTTC

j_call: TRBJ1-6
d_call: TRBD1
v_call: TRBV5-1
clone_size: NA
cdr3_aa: CASSLGDTGGSYNSPLHF
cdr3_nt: TGCGCCAGCAGCTTGGGGGACACAGGGGGCTCATATAATTCACCCCTCCACTTT

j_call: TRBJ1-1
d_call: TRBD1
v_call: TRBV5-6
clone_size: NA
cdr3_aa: CASSGKGAAEAFF
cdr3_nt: TGTGCCAGCAGCGGCAAGGGGGCGGCTGAAGCTTTCTTT

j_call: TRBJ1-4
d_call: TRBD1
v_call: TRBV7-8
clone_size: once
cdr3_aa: CASSSGQGLVEKLFF
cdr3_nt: TGTGCCAGCAGTTCCGGACAGGGCCTAGTTGAAAAACTGTTTTTT

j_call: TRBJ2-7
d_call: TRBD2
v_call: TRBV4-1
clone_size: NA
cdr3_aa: CASSQDPASGGFF
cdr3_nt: TGCGCCAGCAGCCAAGACCCGGCCAGCGGGGGGTTTTTC

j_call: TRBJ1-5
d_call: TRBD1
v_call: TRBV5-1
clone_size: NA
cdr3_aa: CASSFSGTGDQPQHF
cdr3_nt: TGCGCCAGCAGCTTCTCCGGGACAGGTGATCAGCCCCAGCATTTT

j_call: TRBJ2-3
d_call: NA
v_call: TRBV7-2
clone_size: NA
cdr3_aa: CASSDYRGGTQYF
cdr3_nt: TGTGCCAGCAGCGACTACAGGGGGGGTACGCAGTATTTT

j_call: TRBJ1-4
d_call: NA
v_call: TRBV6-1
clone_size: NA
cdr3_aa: CASSEVPTIQGRKLFF
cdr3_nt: TGTGCCAGCAGTGAAGTCCCAACCATACAGGGAAGGAAACTGTTTTTT

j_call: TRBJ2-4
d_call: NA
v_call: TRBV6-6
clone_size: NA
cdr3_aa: CASSYSVGGAKNIQYF
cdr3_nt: TGTGCCAGCAGTTACTCGGTCGGGGGAGCCAAAAACATTCAGTACTTC

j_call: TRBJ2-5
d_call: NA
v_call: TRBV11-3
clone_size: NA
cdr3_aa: CASSLEEGRPQYF
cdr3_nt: TGTGCCAGCAGCTTAGAAGAGGGTCGGCCCCAGTACTTC

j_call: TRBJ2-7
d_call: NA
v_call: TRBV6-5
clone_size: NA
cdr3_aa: CASSLFRGSHGEQYF
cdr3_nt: TGTGCCAGCAGTCTATTTAGGGGTTCGCATGGCGAGCAGTACTTC

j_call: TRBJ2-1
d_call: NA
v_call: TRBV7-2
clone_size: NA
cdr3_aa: CASSQDSSSYNEQFF
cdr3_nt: TGTGCCAGCAGCCAGGACTCCAGCTCCTACAATGAGCAGTTCTTC

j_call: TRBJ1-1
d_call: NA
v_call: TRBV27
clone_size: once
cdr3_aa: CASTLHRGTEAFF
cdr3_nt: TGTGCCAGCACCCTCCATCGAGGGACTGAAGCTTTCTTT

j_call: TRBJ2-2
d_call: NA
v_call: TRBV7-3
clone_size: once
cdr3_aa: CASSIEYTGELFF
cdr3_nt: TGTGCCAGCAGCATAGAATACACCGGGGAGCTGTTTTTT

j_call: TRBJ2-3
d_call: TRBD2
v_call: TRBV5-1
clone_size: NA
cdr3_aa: CASSLDSLSGGTTDTQYF
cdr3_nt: TGCGCCAGCAGCTTGGACAGCCTCAGCGGGGGAACCACAGATACGCAGTATTTT